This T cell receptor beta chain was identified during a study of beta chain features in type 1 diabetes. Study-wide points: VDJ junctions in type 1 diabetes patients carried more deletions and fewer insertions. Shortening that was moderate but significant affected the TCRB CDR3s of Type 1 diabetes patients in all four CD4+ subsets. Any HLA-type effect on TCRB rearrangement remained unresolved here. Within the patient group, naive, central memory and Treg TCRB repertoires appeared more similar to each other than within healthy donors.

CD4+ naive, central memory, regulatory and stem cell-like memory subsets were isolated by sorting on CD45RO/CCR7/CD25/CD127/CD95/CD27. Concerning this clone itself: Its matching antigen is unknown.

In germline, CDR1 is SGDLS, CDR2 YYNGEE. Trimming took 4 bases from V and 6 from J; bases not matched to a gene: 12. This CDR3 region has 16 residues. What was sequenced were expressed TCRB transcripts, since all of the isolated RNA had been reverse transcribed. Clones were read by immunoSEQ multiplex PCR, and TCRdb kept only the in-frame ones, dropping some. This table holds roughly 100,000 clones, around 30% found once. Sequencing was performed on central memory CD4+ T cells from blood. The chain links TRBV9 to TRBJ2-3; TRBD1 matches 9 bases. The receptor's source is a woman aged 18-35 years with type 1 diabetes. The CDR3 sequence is CASSTRDRAGLDTQYF. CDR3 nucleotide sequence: TGTGCCAGCAGCACCCGGGACAGGGCAGGGTTGGATACGCAGTATTTT.